The 21 T cell receptor beta chains presented below share a single source sample, sequenced in a study of T cell clones after liver transplantation. The data were produced by immunoSEQ multiplex PCR, yet TCRdb's version contains in-frame clones alone and is incomplete. The sample lists tens of thousands of clones; around four fifths were seen once. The sample in question was CD4+ T cells from blood, obtained at the 22-month timepoint. The receptors stem from a human patient who received a liver transplant. Some T cells may be transferred from the graft donor.

The CDR3 DNA reads as TGCGCCAGCAGCCAAGTTATACCTCCTCTCTATGGCTACACCTTC. Amino acids: CASSQVIPPLYGYTF. The chain links TRBV4-1 to TRBJ1-2; no clear D gene. Trimming took off 1 base at V and 4 bases at J, with 13 bases between the two ends. This CDR3 has 15 residues. Germline V gene sequence: CDR1 MGHRA, CDR2 YSYEKL.

The chain joins TRBV4-1 to TRBJ2-7; 9 nucleotides line up with TRBD2. The CDR3 length is 14 residues. The germline gives CDR1 MGHRA, CDR2 YSYEKL. The trim removed 3 bases at V and 5 bases at J, leaving 5 bases unmatched. CDR3: CASSHPGLAHEQYF. The CDR3 coding sequence is TGCGCCAGCAGCCACCCGGGACTAGCCCACGAGCAGTACTTC.

The sample holds many counts of this clone. The chain is built from TRBV30 and TRBJ1-2, with D tentatively TRBD1 (6 bases). The V end was cut by 3 bases, the J end by 7 bases, with 18 bases between. The CDR3 extends over 14 amino acids. The germline gives CDR1 GTSNPN, CDR2 SVGIG (reference sequence). CDR3 bases: TGTGCCTGGAGAGTGGGGGGCGCTATGGGTGGCTACACCTTC. Its translation is CAWRVGGAMGGYTF.

V usage is TRBV5-1 and J usage is TRBJ2-2; no reliable D call. The germline gives CDR1 SGHRS, CDR2 YFSETQ. V lost 7 bases to trimming and J lost 7 bases, with 11 bases between them. This CDR3 has 12 amino acids. The CDR3 is CASPAGDGELFF. CDR3 DNA: TGCGCCAGCCCGGCCGGAGACGGGGAGCTGTTTTTT.

V is TRBV7-2 and J is TRBJ1-1; 7 bases line up with TRBD1. V lost 1 base, J lost 6 bases, and 8 bases stayed unmatched. CDR1 and CDR2 from the germline V gene are SGHTA and FQGNSA. The CDR3 loop spans 15 amino acids. DNA of the CDR3: TGTGCCAGCAGCTTAGATAGCAGGGGGTCCGCTGAAGCTTTCTTT. Residues: CASSLDSRGSAEAFF.

The V and J genes are TRBV12-5 and TRBJ1-5; the D is unclear. The CDR3 has 12 amino acids. The V gene lost 1 base and the J gene lost 4 bases, with 2 bases spanning the gap. In germline, CDR1 is LGHNT, CDR2 FRNRAP. CDR3 DNA: TGTGCTAGTGGTTTGGCTAATCAGCCCCAGCATTTT. This sequence encodes CASGLANQPQHF. Variable domain in full (rest from reference TRBV12-5 and TRBJ1-5): DARVTQTPRHKVTEMGQEVTMRCQPILGHNTVFWYRQTMMQGLELLAYFRNRAPLDDSGMPKDRFSAEMPDATLATLKIQPSEPRDSAVYFCASGLANQPQHFGDGTRLSIL.

The chain recombines TRBV10-3 with TRBJ2-1; the match to TRBD2 covers 12 bases. This CDR3 comprises 16 residues. The germline V gene has CDR1 ENHRY and CDR2 SYGVKD. Trimming at V came to 2 bases and at J to 7 bases, leaving 6 bases not matched to a gene. The CDR3 DNA reads as TGTGCCATCAGTGAGGGTCTAGCGGGGGGGCCAAATGAGCAGTTCTTC. Its translation is CAISEGLAGGPNEQFF.

The V and J genes are TRBV11-3 and TRBJ2-3, with D perhaps given as TRBD1 or TRBD2 (6 bases each). The V end was cut by 1 base, the J end by 1 base, with 15 bases between. In germline, CDR1 is SGHNT, CDR2 YENEEA. This CDR3 has 17 amino acids. The CDR3 bases are TGTGCCAGCAGCTTAGCATCCTATGGGGGGCGCACAGATACGCAGTATTTT. Translating it yields CASSLASYGGRTDTQYF.

The CDR3 loop is CASSQDPGFGNTIYF. CDR3 bases: TGCGCCAGCAGCCAAGATCCAGGGTTTGGAAACACCATATATTTT. The chain is built from TRBV4-3 and TRBJ1-3; D perhaps matches TRBD1 (5 bases). The CDR3 runs to 15 residues. Trimming took off 0 bases at V and 3 bases at J, with 9 bases between the two ends. CDR1 is LGHNA and CDR2 is YSLEER in the germline V gene.

This clone was seen only once. The chain is built from TRBV4-1 and TRBJ2-2, with D tentatively TRBD1 or TRBD2 (5 bases each). Germline assignment: CDR1 MGHRA and CDR2 YSYEKL. V lost 4 bases and J lost 6, with 15 bases in between. The CDR3 extends over 15 amino acids. CDR3 region: CASSPRQLGAGELFF. In DNA, the CDR3 is TGCGCCAGCAGCCCCCGACAGTTGGGGGCCGGGGAGCTGTTTTTT.

This chain connects TRBV4-1 to TRBJ1-1, with D unresolved. This CDR3 comprises 13 residues. The germline gives CDR1 MGHRA, CDR2 YSYEKL. Trimming removed 3 bases from V and 1 base from J, with 6 bases in between. Here the CDR3 reads CASSQPPNTEAFF. The CDR3 coding sequence is TGCGCCAGCAGCCAGCCCCCGAACACTGAAGCTTTCTTT.

This sequence joins TRBV27 and TRBJ2-3; possible D gene TRBD2, 6 bases. Trimming shortened V by 3 bases and J by 3 bases, and 13 bases separated the two germline ends. The CDR3 runs to 15 residues. Germline V gene sequence: CDR1 MNHEY, CDR2 SMNVEV (reference sequence). CDR3: CASSFLSGGTDTQYF. The CDR3 bases are TGTGCCAGCAGTTTTCTTTCCGGGGGAACAGATACGCAGTATTTT.

This clone was counted a few times. The V and J genes are TRBV11-2 and TRBJ2-5, with 10 bases fitting TRBD2. CDR3 length equals 16 residues. The V and J ends lost 5 bases and 2 bases, in that order; junction bases with no gene match: 8. CDR1 is SGHAT, CDR2 FQNNGV, per germline. CDR3 region: CASSPQGLAQQETQYF. CDR3 sequence (DNA): TGTGCCAGCAGCCCACAGGGACTAGCGCAACAAGAGACCCAGTACTTC.

Note on this clone: One end of the junction does not line up with germline, which may come from a read error. DNA of the CDR3: TGTGCCAGCAGCCCTGACAGGGACATGAGCCCCCTCTTC. It specifies CASSPDRDMSPLF. The J gene is TRBJ2-7, the V gene TRBV11-2; the match to TRBD1 covers 7 bases. The CDR3 sequence is 13 residues long. The germline V gene has CDR1 SGHAT and CDR2 FQNNGV.

This sequence joins TRBV6-8 and TRBJ1-2; the D is unclear. V was clipped by 7 bases and J by 1 base, with 4 bases between them. This CDR3 contains 11 residues. Germline V gene data show CDR1 as MNHGY and CDR2 as SAAAGT. The CDR3 is CASNYNYGYTF. The CDR3 DNA follows: TGTGCCAGCAACTATAACTATGGCTACACCTTC.

The rearrangement joins TRBV6-6 to TRBJ2-3, with D hard to call. CDR1 is MNHNY and CDR2 is SVGAGI in the germline V gene (reference sequence). Trimming removed 0 bases from V and 5 bases from J, with 15 bases in between. This CDR3 spans 16 amino acids. CDR3 coding DNA: TGTGCCAGCAGTTACTCGAGAGTTTGGGGTGGAGATACGCAGTATTTT. It translates to CASSYSRVWGGDTQYF.

The chain uses TRBV7-2 and TRBJ1-1; a possible D gene is TRBD1 (5 bases). This CDR3 is 14 amino acids long. Germline V gives CDR1 SGHTA, CDR2 FQGNSA. Between the trimmed V and J ends, which lost 5 bases and 11 bases, there was a span of 21 bases. CDR3 residues: CASSLDQGTVLAFF. The DNA for the CDR3 is TGTGCCAGCAGCCTCGACCAGGGTACGGTGTTGGCTTTCTTT.

The chain joins TRBV6-1 to TRBJ2-7, with D perhaps TRBD1 or TRBD2 (5 bases each). Germline V gives CDR1 MNHNS, CDR2 SASEGT. Trimming pared 6 bases from V and 6 bases from J, leaving 21 bases between. This CDR3 has 15 residues. CDR3 protein: CASRQWGNLVVEQYF. In nucleotides, the CDR3 is TGTGCCAGCAGACAATGGGGGAACCTCGTCGTCGAGCAGTACTTC.

The V call is TRBV7-2, the J call TRBJ2-5, with D tentatively TRBD1 (6 bases). V shed 4 bases and J shed 3 bases, with 15 bases lying between them. In germline, CDR1 is SGHTA, CDR2 FQGNSA. This CDR3 comprises 15 residues. CDR3 DNA: TGTGCCAGCAGCTCTATAACAGGGTTCGAAGAGACCCAGTACTTC. Its translation: CASSSITGFEETQYF.

The rearrangement links TRBV5-4 to TRBJ2-3; D unresolved. The ends were cut back, 0 bases at V and 5 bases at J, with 10 bases in the middle. CDR1 is SGHNT, CDR2 YYREEE, per germline (reference sequence). The CDR3 consists of 14 residues. For the CDR3, the DNA is TGTGCCAGCAGCTTGGGCGGAGTTGGAGATACGCAGTATTTT. Its protein is CASSLGGVGDTQYF.

This clone came up once. J is TRBJ1-3 and V is TRBV19, with 10 bases matching TRBD1. Germline V gene sequence: CDR1 LNHDA, CDR2 SQIVND (reference sequence). The CDR3 consists of 16 residues. V dropped 7 bases and J dropped 2; count of bases not matched to a gene: 8. The CDR3 region has the DNA TGTGCCAGTACCACAACCGGGACAGGGGCTGGAAACACCATATATTTT. Translated, it gives CASTTTGTGAGNTIYF.